Presented here are 17 T cell receptor beta chains from one specimen sequenced in a study of T cell responses to AZD1222 COVID-19 vaccine (dated by TCRdb to the early 2020s). This specimen's time point label, per the study, means: about 28 days (+/-7) after the second vaccine dose. Libraries were made using the immunoSEQ multiplex PCR assay. Held by TCRdb, this immuneACCESS table contains in-frame sequences only and omits some clones. Under half of the omission traces to an unresolved V gene where checked; the cause of the rest is unknown. The table for this sample lists 95,000 to 100,000 clones; 87% of them were counted only once. The top ten clonotypes cover roughly 10% of the sample. The sequenced sample was peripheral blood, obtained 28 days after the second AZD1222 dose. The receptors here all came from an adult who received the AZD1222 COVID-19 vaccine.

This chain connects TRBV5-1 to TRBJ1-4; D possibly corresponds to TRBD1 (5 bases). CDR3 size: 15 residues. The germline V gene has CDR1 SGHRS and CDR2 YFSETQ. The germline V and J ends were trimmed by 4 bases and 7 bases, with 17 bases remaining between them. The CDR3 reads CASSPGRGNSEKLFF. The CDR3 DNA reads TGCGCCAGCAGCCCGGGAAGGGGTAACAGTGAAAAACTGTTTTTT.

This chain joins TRBV6-2 or TRBV6-3 and TRBJ1-5, with TRBD1 identical over 7 bases. Germline CDR1 reads MNHEY; CDR2 reads SVGEGT. After removal of 2 bases from V and 0 bases from J, the junction contained 10 bases not matched to a gene. This CDR3 is built from 18 residues. The CDR3: CASSYMVGDSHSNQPQHF. CDR3 sequence (DNA): TGTGCCAGCAGTTACATGGTCGGGGACAGCCATAGCAATCAGCCCCAGCATTTT.

Only one count was recorded for this clone. CDR3 sequence reads: CASSSRLASGAVGAYNEQFF. DNA of the CDR3: TGTGCCAGCAGCTCTAGATTGGCTAGCGGAGCGGTCGGCGCCTACAATGAGCAGTTCTTC. This chain joins TRBV13 and TRBJ2-1; TRBD2 aligns across 7 bases. V shed 4 bases, J shed 2 bases, and the junction held 20 bases outside the gene matches. The germline V gene encodes CDR1 PRHDT and CDR2 FYEKMQ (reference sequence). The length of the CDR3 is 20 residues.

This chain connects TRBV29-1 to TRBJ1-1; D call uncertain. The CDR3 sequence is 10 residues long. Germline values: CDR1 SQVTM, CDR2 ANQGSEA. V was shortened by 4 bases and J by 2 bases, with 2 bases between the two germline ends. CDR3 region: CSVGNTEAFF. In DNA form, the CDR3 reads TGCAGCGTTGGAAACACTGAAGCTTTCTTT.

The chain uses TRBV6-2 or TRBV6-3 and TRBJ1-5; 12 nucleotides match TRBD1. V trimming: 3 bases; J trimming: 0 bases; junction bases outside the gene matches: 12. Germline lookup yields CDR1 MNHEY and CDR2 SVGEGT. The CDR3 loop spans 20 amino acids. The CDR3 loop reads CASSYLRDRGPDYSNQPQHF. The CDR3 nucleotides read TGTGCCAGCAGTTATCTTCGGGACAGGGGGCCGGATTATAGCAATCAGCCCCAGCATTTT.

The chain recombines TRBV6-2 or TRBV6-3 with TRBJ2-2; TRBD2 is a possible D gene (5 bases). Trimming removed 2 bases from V and 6 bases from J, with 16 bases in between. CDR1 MNHEY and CDR2 SVGEGT come from the germline V gene. The CDR3 has 16 amino acids. The CDR3 reads CASSYTPNRGPGELFF. The CDR3 DNA sequence: TGTGCCAGCAGTTACACCCCCAATCGAGGGCCCGGGGAGCTGTTTTTT.

This chain uses TRBV28 with TRBJ2-1; the D gene is possibly TRBD1 (8 bases). This CDR3 is built from 15 residues. With 2 bases removed from V and 6 bases from J, the gap between germline ends came to 14 bases. Germline CDR1 reads MDHEN; CDR2 reads SYDVKM. CDR3 DNA sequence: TGTGCCAGCAGTTTAGAGACAGGGGAGGGCAATGAGCAGTTCTTC. This translates into CASSLETGEGNEQFF.

The sample holds one count of this clone. The V gene is TRBV7-8, the J gene TRBJ1-1, with D perhaps matching TRBD1 (5 bases). Germline V gives CDR1 SGHVS, CDR2 FQNEAQ. V lost 0 bases to trimming and J lost 3 bases, with 8 bases between them. The CDR3 length is 14 residues. CDR3 nucleotide sequence: TGTGCCAGCAGCTTAGCGGGGGAAGACACTGAAGCTTTCTTT. Protein sequence: CASSLAGEDTEAFF.

The rearrangement uses TRBV7-2 and TRBJ2-7, with TRBD1 identical over 7 bases. Germline assignment: CDR1 SGHTA and CDR2 FQGNSA. The CDR3 is 14 residues long. With V trimmed by 7 bases and J by 0 bases, 6 bases remained unmatched. In nucleotides, the CDR3 is TGTGCCAGCACCTCCGGGACAGTCTCCTACGAGCAGTACTTC. It codes for CASTSGTVSYEQYF.

The chain combines TRBV2 with TRBJ2-1, with a possible D match to TRBD2 (6 bases). V shed 6 bases and J shed 6 bases, with 9 bases lying between them. The CDR3 loop spans 12 amino acids. Per the germline V gene, CDR1 is SNHLY and CDR2 is FYNNEI. In DNA, the CDR3 is TGTGCCAGCAGCGGGAGTGGCAATGAGCAGTTCTTC. As protein: CASSGSGNEQFF.

The gene calls are TRBV18 and TRBJ1-2; D not resolved. This CDR3 has 15 residues. Trimming stripped 1 base from V and 8 bases from J, with 17 bases between. Germline-derived CDR1 and CDR2 are KGHSH and LQKENI. CDR3 DNA sequence: TGTGCCAGCTCACCACGCGACTCTGGATTAAGGGGCTACACCTTC. Protein sequence: CASSPRDSGLRGYTF.

This clone was picked up a small number of times. The genes are TRBV19 and TRBJ1-4; 9 bases align to TRBD1. V lost 6 bases, J lost 4 bases, and 6 bases stayed unmatched. Germline loops: CDR1 LNHDA, CDR2 SQIVND (reference sequence). The CDR3 totals 15 residues. Here the CDR3 reads CASSPRDRVNEKLFF. The CDR3, as DNA: TGTGCCAGTAGCCCCCGGGACAGGGTTAATGAAAAACTGTTTTTT.

This clone was recorded only once. The rearrangement uses TRBV11-3 and TRBJ2-7, with D unresolved. Germline CDR1 is SGHNT and CDR2 is YENEEA. The CDR3 loop spans 13 amino acids. V lost 0 bases and J 6 bases, leaving 9 bases between the germline ends. The DNA for the CDR3 is TGTGCCAGCAGCTTAGAGGCAGTCGGCGAGCAGTACTTC. It translates to CASSLEAVGEQYF.

CDR3 amino acids: CASSLSLAGRGEQFF. The CDR3 nucleotides are TGTGCCAGCAGCTTGTCTCTAGCGGGTCGGGGTGAGCAGTTCTTC. V is TRBV27 and J is TRBJ2-1; 8 nucleotides align to TRBD2. The V and J ends lost 6 bases and 9 bases, in that order; junction bases with no gene match: 13. Germline V gene data show CDR1 as MNHEY and CDR2 as SMNVEV (reference sequence). This CDR3 has 15 amino acids.

V and J are TRBV27 and TRBJ1-4; D ambiguous. CDR3 length equals 15 residues. Germline assignment: CDR1 MNHEY and CDR2 SMNVEV (reference sequence). Trimming removed 6 bases at V and 8 bases at J, with 19 bases between. Here the CDR3 DNA reads TGTGCCAGCAGCCCAATGGGGTCTATGTCCGAAAAACTGTTTTTT. This translates into CASSPMGSMSEKLFF. Full variable domain (outside the CDR3, taken from reference TRBV27 and TRBJ1-4): EAQVTQNPRYLITVTGKKLTVTCSQNMNHEYMSWYRQDPGLGLRQIYYSMNVEVTDKGDVPEGYKVSRKEKRNFPLILESPSPNQTSLYFCASSPMGSMSEKLFFGSGTQLSVL.

V usage is TRBV5-4 and J usage is TRBJ2-1; 10 nucleotides agree with TRBD2. The trim removed 4 bases at V and 12 bases at J, leaving 16 bases unmatched. The CDR3 is 16 residues long. Germline CDR1 reads SGHNT; CDR2 reads YYREEE (reference sequence). The CDR3 nucleotides read TGTGCCAGCAGCCGTACTAGCGGGAATACCAGAATCGGGCAGTTCTTC. Its translation: CASSRTSGNTRIGQFF.

The V call is TRBV11-2, the J call TRBJ2-7; 9 positions agree with TRBD1. Per germline, CDR1 SGHAT and CDR2 FQNNGV. CDR3 size: 14 residues. The junction had 6 bases not matched to a gene; V was cut back by 4 bases and J by 5 bases. The DNA of the CDR3 is TGTGCCAGCAGCTGGGACAGGGTGTTCGACGAGCAGTACTTC. It is translated as CASSWDRVFDEQYF.